A selection of T cell receptor beta chains follows, all from one sample in a study of blood T cell repertoires in COVID-19. Only in-frame clones appear in the TCRdb table, and some are missing; sequencing was by immunoSEQ multiplex PCR. The sample has over 150,000 clones; about 80% are singletons. Material: peripheral blood. These receptors were taken from a woman in her 70s with acute or convalescent COVID-19. CDR3s include the opening cysteine and the closing phenylalanine or tryptophan. The order of the fields is CDR3 protein, V gene, D gene, J gene. D genes are given only for firm matches.

cdr3_aa: CASSKVQAGKFNQPQHF
v_call: TRBV21-1
d_call: -
j_call: TRBJ1-5

cdr3_aa: CASSVAPNTEAFF
v_call: TRBV9
d_call: -
j_call: TRBJ1-1

cdr3_aa: CASSSLLAGTYEQYF
v_call: TRBV27
d_call: TRBD2
j_call: TRBJ2-7

cdr3_aa: CASNQMTGRNQPQHF
v_call: TRBV19
d_call: TRBD1
j_call: TRBJ1-5

cdr3_aa: CASSPEGRGGYEQYF
v_call: TRBV4-1
d_call: -
j_call: TRBJ2-7

cdr3_aa: CASSLVTPGLAGDYEQYF
v_call: TRBV7-2
d_call: TRBD2
j_call: TRBJ2-7

cdr3_aa: CASSKPTDYTEAFF
v_call: TRBV19
d_call: -
j_call: TRBJ1-1

cdr3_aa: CASSPLPSGTGDQPQHF
v_call: TRBV18
d_call: TRBD1
j_call: TRBJ1-5

cdr3_aa: CASSEGLGHEKLFF
v_call: TRBV6-1
d_call: -
j_call: TRBJ1-4

cdr3_aa: CASSFRGDGNTIYF
v_call: TRBV5-1
d_call: -
j_call: TRBJ1-3

cdr3_aa: CASSLEAGGVREQYF
v_call: TRBV5-4
d_call: TRBD1
j_call: TRBJ2-7

cdr3_aa: CASSIRGLNTEAFF
v_call: TRBV19
d_call: -
j_call: TRBJ1-1

cdr3_aa: CASSFRAETEAFF
v_call: TRBV7-2
d_call: -
j_call: TRBJ1-1

cdr3_aa: CSASYGADQPQHF
v_call: TRBV20-1
d_call: -
j_call: TRBJ1-5

cdr3_aa: CASSWTGFYEQYF
v_call: TRBV12-3/TRBV12-4
d_call: TRBD1
j_call: TRBJ2-7

cdr3_aa: CASSEEVWRNSYEQYF
v_call: TRBV6-4
d_call: -
j_call: TRBJ2-7

cdr3_aa: CASRSAGSYEQYF
v_call: TRBV25-1
d_call: -
j_call: TRBJ2-7

cdr3_aa: CASVGFGYEQYF
v_call: TRBV12-5
d_call: -
j_call: TRBJ2-7

cdr3_aa: CASALGWGGSSYEQYF
v_call: TRBV5-1
d_call: TRBD2
j_call: TRBJ2-7

cdr3_aa: CASNVAGSYEQYF
v_call: TRBV2
d_call: TRBD2
j_call: TRBJ2-7

cdr3_aa: CASSPLVQETQYF
v_call: TRBV5-1
d_call: -
j_call: TRBJ2-5

cdr3_aa: CATSESGQRETQYF
v_call: TRBV24-1
d_call: -
j_call: TRBJ2-5

cdr3_aa: CASSLFGGRATNEQFF
v_call: TRBV7-6
d_call: TRBD2
j_call: TRBJ2-1

cdr3_aa: CASSGGLAGLYNEQFF
v_call: TRBV2
d_call: TRBD2
j_call: TRBJ2-1

cdr3_aa: CASSEAWGRTEAFF
v_call: TRBV6-1
d_call: -
j_call: TRBJ1-1

cdr3_aa: CASSGSARETQYF
v_call: TRBV19
d_call: -
j_call: TRBJ2-5

cdr3_aa: CASSLLAASYNEQFF
v_call: TRBV7-3
d_call: TRBD2
j_call: TRBJ2-1

cdr3_aa: CASMRDRGSGNQPQHF
v_call: TRBV2
d_call: TRBD1
j_call: TRBJ1-5

cdr3_aa: CSVEGEAGGSYNEQFF
v_call: TRBV29-1
d_call: TRBD2
j_call: TRBJ2-1

cdr3_aa: CASSLGQGGSPLHF
v_call: TRBV7-8
d_call: TRBD1
j_call: TRBJ1-6

cdr3_aa: CASSPGGLTNTGELFF
v_call: TRBV27
d_call: TRBD2
j_call: TRBJ2-2

cdr3_aa: CAWSWAGGPGELFF
v_call: TRBV30
d_call: -
j_call: TRBJ2-2

cdr3_aa: CASSLSKGRITEAFF
v_call: TRBV7-9
d_call: -
j_call: TRBJ1-1

cdr3_aa: CASSEQGGDEQFF
v_call: TRBV25-1
d_call: -
j_call: TRBJ2-1

cdr3_aa: CASSHTGAPREEQYF
v_call: TRBV19
d_call: TRBD1
j_call: TRBJ2-7

cdr3_aa: CASSPTGSTEQFF
v_call: TRBV2
d_call: -
j_call: TRBJ2-1

cdr3_aa: CASSPPGREEYEKLFF
v_call: TRBV19
d_call: -
j_call: TRBJ1-4

cdr3_aa: CASSELKGQGLGEQYF
v_call: TRBV6-1
d_call: TRBD1
j_call: TRBJ2-7

cdr3_aa: CSVEHGVNTIYF
v_call: TRBV29-1
d_call: -
j_call: TRBJ1-3

cdr3_aa: CASSLSGGSYNEQFF
v_call: TRBV7-2
d_call: -
j_call: TRBJ2-1

cdr3_aa: CASRPDRTDSPLHF
v_call: TRBV6-4
d_call: -
j_call: TRBJ1-6

cdr3_aa: CASSRGTMNTEAFF
v_call: TRBV5-1
d_call: -
j_call: TRBJ1-1

cdr3_aa: CASRGGYDEKLFF
v_call: TRBV5-1
d_call: -
j_call: TRBJ1-4

cdr3_aa: CASSEESARTSGRDLAKNIQYF
v_call: TRBV2
d_call: TRBD2
j_call: TRBJ2-4

cdr3_aa: CASSPGYTF
v_call: TRBV2
d_call: -
j_call: TRBJ1-2

cdr3_aa: CASRGAGTSKETQYF
v_call: TRBV25-1
d_call: TRBD2
j_call: TRBJ2-5

cdr3_aa: CASSQDITSGTDTQYF
v_call: TRBV4-1
d_call: TRBD2
j_call: TRBJ2-3

cdr3_aa: CASTRTRTPDYYGYTF
v_call: TRBV19
d_call: -
j_call: TRBJ1-2